Shown below are 17 T cell receptor beta chains from a single sample sequenced in a study of blood T cell repertoires in COVID-19. TCRdb keeps only in-frame clones here, not all; method: immunoSEQ multiplex PCR. Of 250,000 or so clones detected, 86% appear once; the ten largest clones hold approximately 3%. The sample taken for sequencing was peripheral blood. These receptors were obtained from a woman in her twenties or thirties with active or convalescent COVID-19.

J is TRBJ1-4 and V is TRBV6-5, with a weak D call TRBD1 (5 bases). The CDR3 has 14 amino acids. Germline CDR1 is MNHEY and CDR2 is SVGAGI. Trimming took 7 bases from V and 5 from J, leaving 14 bases between them. The CDR3 DNA reads TGTGCCAGCATTTCCGGGGGGTCGAATGAAAAACTGTTTTTT. As protein: CASISGGSNEKLFF.

The chain joins TRBV7-6 to TRBJ2-3; 8 bases fit TRBD1. V dropped 5 bases and J dropped 2; count of bases not matched to a gene: 12. The CDR3 is 17 residues long. Germline CDR1 is SGHVS and CDR2 is FNYEAQ. For the CDR3, the DNA is TGTGCCAGCAGCAAAAGAGGACAGGGCTTCTCCACAGATACGCAGTATTTT. It yields the protein CASSKRGQGFSTDTQYF.

This chain connects TRBV19 to TRBJ2-2; TRBD1 is a possible D gene (6 bases). V was shortened by 6 bases and J by 6 bases, with 17 bases between the two germline ends. The CDR3 sequence is 15 residues long. The germline V gene has CDR1 LNHDA and CDR2 SQIVND (reference sequence). CDR3 sequence reads: CASRLRGHFAGELFF. In DNA form, the CDR3 reads TGTGCCAGTAGATTAAGGGGACACTTTGCCGGGGAGCTGTTTTTT.

This sequence joins TRBV28 and TRBJ1-6, with D perhaps TRBD1 (5 bases). V gave up 8 bases and J gave up 7 bases, with 12 bases separating them. This CDR3 has 13 amino acids. Germline V gene sequence: CDR1 MDHEN, CDR2 SYDVKM. The CDR3 spells CASSPGDNSPLHF. In DNA form, the CDR3 reads TGTGCCAGCTCACCGGGGGACAATTCACCCCTCCACTTT.

The chain has TRBV2 and TRBJ1-3, with TRBD1 matching 9 bases. J gave up 8 bases and V 4 bases, and 6 bases lay outside the gene matches. The CDR3 contains 14 residues. CDR1 is SNHLY, CDR2 FYNNEI, per germline. CDR3 bases: TGTGCCAGCAGTGGGGGACAGGGAAGGGACACCATATATTTT. Translation gives CASSGGQGRDTIYF.

J is TRBJ2-3 and V is TRBV4-3, with TRBD1 matching over 7 bases. V lost 1 base, J lost 0 bases, and 1 base stayed unmatched. This CDR3 contains 15 residues. CDR1 and CDR2 (germline): LGHNA, YSLEER. This chain's CDR3 is CASSQVGGSTDTQYF. In DNA, the CDR3 is TGCGCCAGCAGCCAAGTAGGGGGCAGCACAGATACGCAGTATTTT.

This rearrangement joins TRBV13 to TRBJ2-5, with 13 bases matching TRBD2. The germline V gene has CDR1 PRHDT and CDR2 FYEKMQ (reference sequence). This CDR3 is built from 16 residues. The ends lost 3 bases at V and 4 bases at J; junction bases unmatched: 5. Here the CDR3 reads CASSFGLAGAGETQYF. The CDR3 DNA sequence: TGTGCCAGCAGCTTCGGACTAGCGGGGGCGGGAGAGACCCAGTACTTC.

The rearrangement joins TRBV24-1 to TRBJ2-1; a possible D gene is TRBD2 (6 bases). Trimming cost V 5 bases and J 4 bases, with 11 bases left between them. CDR3 length: 14 amino acids. CDR1 KGHDR and CDR2 SFDVKD come from the germline V gene. CDR3 loop: CATSVWEAYNEQFF. Written as DNA, the CDR3 is TGTGCCACCAGTGTCTGGGAGGCGTACAATGAGCAGTTCTTC.

The gene calls are TRBV2 and TRBJ2-7; tentatively, D is TRBD2 (6 bases). V lost 3 bases to trimming and J lost 5 bases, with 11 bases between them. In germline, CDR1 is SNHLY, CDR2 FYNNEI. The CDR3 consists of 13 residues. The CDR3 DNA reads TGTGCCAGCAGTGATTACGCGGGGAACGAGCAGTACTTC. The encoded protein is CASSDYAGNEQYF.

The chain carries TRBV28 and TRBJ1-6; D may be TRBD1 (6 bases). Germline lookup yields CDR1 MDHEN and CDR2 SYDVKM. The CDR3 extends over 15 amino acids. The V end lost 2 bases, the J end lost 6 bases, and 11 bases lay between the germline ends. CDR3: CASSLAGTLNSPLHF. In DNA form, the CDR3 reads TGTGCCAGCAGTTTAGCCGGGACACTTAATTCACCCCTCCACTTT.

V usage is TRBV19 and J usage is TRBJ2-5; possibly TRBD1 for D (6 bases). The CDR3 loop spans 15 amino acids. Germline V gene data show CDR1 as LNHDA and CDR2 as SQIVND (reference sequence). Trimming cost V 6 bases and J 0 bases, with 14 bases left between them. For the CDR3, the DNA is TGTGCCAGTAGCGCCCCCTACAGGGACCAAGAGACCCAGTACTTC. Translated, it gives CASSAPYRDQETQYF.

This clone has just a few counts. Here the CDR3 reads CASSVQRSTDTQYF. The CDR3 region has the DNA TGTGCCAGCAGTGTACAGAGAAGCACAGATACGCAGTATTTT. V gene TRBV2 combines with J gene TRBJ2-3; D gene ambiguous. This CDR3 has 14 amino acids. CDR1 is SNHLY and CDR2 is FYNNEI in the germline V gene. The V end was cut by 4 bases, the J end by 0 bases, with 8 bases between.

The rearrangement joins TRBV9 to TRBJ2-4; 9 nucleotides match TRBD1. Germline loops: CDR1 SGDLS, CDR2 YYNGEE. The CDR3 totals 16 residues. Trimming cost V 4 bases and J 3 bases; bases outside gene matches: 8. Here the CDR3 reads CASSLGDREVKNIQYF. In nucleotides, the CDR3 is TGTGCCAGCAGCTTGGGGGACAGGGAAGTCAAAAACATTCAGTACTTC.

The gene calls are TRBV7-2 and TRBJ1-2, with D perhaps TRBD1 (5 bases). Germline CDR1 and CDR2: SGHTA and FQGNSA. Trimming removed 1 base from V and 4 bases from J, with 10 bases in between. CDR3 length: 14 amino acids. CDR3 in DNA: TGTGCCAGCAGCTTAGTGGGGGGAGGCTATGGCTACACCTTC. Translated: CASSLVGGGYGYTF. The full variable domain, in which reference TRBV7-2 and TRBJ1-2 provide the parts outside the CDR3, is GAGVSQSPSNKVTEKGKDVELRCDPISGHTALYWYRQSLGQGLEFLIYFQGNSAPDKSGLPSDRFSAERTGGSVSTLTIQRTQQEDSAVYLCASSLVGGGYGYTFGSGTRLTVV.

J is TRBJ2-7 and V is TRBV10-1, with D maybe TRBD2 (5 bases). The germline gives CDR1 WNHNN, CDR2 SYGVQD (reference sequence). The V gene lost 2 bases and the J gene lost 2 bases, with 10 bases spanning the gap. The CDR3 has 14 residues. This CDR3 is CASSEAGRAYEQYF. For the CDR3, the DNA is TGCGCCAGCAGTGAGGCGGGTCGGGCCTACGAGCAGTACTTC.

This chain links TRBV18 with TRBJ1-5, with 8 bases lining up with TRBD1. Germline CDR1 KGHSH, CDR2 LQKENI. The CDR3 is 14 residues long. V lost 6 bases, J lost 2 bases, and 3 bases stayed unmatched. Here the CDR3 DNA reads TGTGCCAGCTCTCTGGACAGGGGCAATCAGCCCCAGCATTTT. This encodes CASSLDRGNQPQHF.

V usage is TRBV10-1 and J usage is TRBJ1-2; tentative D call: TRBD1 (6 bases). V gave up 5 bases and J gave up 4 bases, with 17 bases separating them. The CDR3 sequence is 15 residues long. From germline, CDR1 is WNHNN and CDR2 SYGVQD (reference sequence). CDR3 coding DNA: TGCGCCAGCAGTCAGGGGACCAGCGCTGGCTATGGCTACACCTTC. Encoded protein: CASSQGTSAGYGYTF.